Shown below are 21 T cell receptor beta chains from a single sample sequenced in a study of Ad26.COV2.S vaccination and SARS-CoV-2 variants. TCRdb's table, derived via immunoSEQ multiplex PCR, lists solely in-frame clones and lacks some. The sample records about 680,000 clones, around 92% being singletons. Treatment defined: approximately 18 received Ad26.COV2.S at low or high dose, single or two shots; about 5 received placebo; per-sample allocation not given. Samples were taken on day 63 after the first vaccine or placebo injection. The source material was peripheral blood, sampled in a trial of Ad26.COV2.S vaccine versus placebo. These TCRs come from a person between 18 and 60 years old who received the Ad26.COV2.S COVID-19 vaccine or a placebo.

This chain uses TRBV12-5 with TRBJ1-1, with D maybe TRBD1 (5 bases). Germline assignment: CDR1 LGHNT and CDR2 FRNRAP. The CDR3 has 13 residues. Trimming pared 2 bases from V and 7 bases from J, leaving 11 bases between. CDR3 sequence: CASGLFPGSEAFF. Here the CDR3 DNA reads TGTGCTAGTGGTTTGTTCCCAGGGAGTGAAGCTTTCTTT.

The chain uses TRBV19 and TRBJ2-7; tentatively, D is TRBD2 (6 bases). Germline lookup yields CDR1 LNHDA and CDR2 SQIVND (reference sequence). The CDR3 extends over 14 amino acids. Trimming cost V 6 bases and J 0 bases, with 12 bases left between them. CDR3 bases: TGTGCCAGTAGCCGGGGAGGCAGCTCCTACGAGCAGTACTTC. The encoded protein is CASSRGGSSYEQYF.

This chain links TRBV2 with TRBJ1-2; D gene ambiguous. With 3 bases removed from V and 8 bases from J, the gap between germline ends came to 16 bases. Germline assignment: CDR1 SNHLY and CDR2 FYNNEI. This CDR3 is built from 14 residues. CDR3 in amino acids: CASSDKGPRSGYTF. Here the CDR3 DNA reads TGTGCCAGCAGTGACAAGGGCCCCAGGAGCGGCTACACCTTC.

The V gene is TRBV7-3, the J gene TRBJ2-2; D tentatively fits TRBD1 or TRBD2 (5 bases each). V was clipped by 0 bases and J by 2 bases, with 10 bases between them. The CDR3 is 16 amino acids. The germline CDR1 and CDR2 sequences are SGHTA and FQGTGA. CDR3 sequence: CASSLTGRPNTGELFF. The CDR3 DNA follows: TGTGCCAGCAGCTTAACGGGACGGCCAAACACCGGGGAGCTGTTTTTT.

This clone was picked up one time. The chain has TRBV19 and TRBJ2-7; 13 bases match TRBD2. V lost 5 bases and J lost 7; bases outside the gene matches: 8. The CDR3 length is 15 residues. The V gene's germline CDR1 is LNHDA and CDR2 SQIVND (reference sequence). CDR3 sequence reads: CASSGTSGGVREQYF. CDR3 coding DNA: TGTGCCAGTAGTGGCACTAGCGGGGGGGTGAGGGAGCAGTACTTC.

V gene TRBV5-6 combines with J gene TRBJ1-2; 10 bases are a match to TRBD1. J lost 7 bases, V lost 4 bases, and 7 bases had no gene match. The CDR3 consists of 14 residues. Looked up from germline, CDR1 is SGHDT and CDR2 is YYEEEE. CDR3 coding DNA: TGTGCCAGCAGCGTTCGGGACAGGGGCTCTGGCTACACCTTC. Its protein product is CASSVRDRGSGYTF.

As regards this clone: The same CDR3 arises from other DNA sequences in this sample as well. This chain connects TRBV6-5 to TRBJ2-7; D may match TRBD1 or TRBD2 (5 bases each). This CDR3 contains 15 residues. Germline V gives CDR1 MNHEY, CDR2 SVGAGI. Trimming removed 0 bases at V and 4 bases at J, with 13 bases between. The CDR3 is CASSYSGQGEYEQYF. The CDR3 region has the DNA TGTGCCAGCAGTTACTCGGGCCAGGGAGAATACGAGCAGTACTTC.

The chain is built from TRBV7-2 and TRBJ1-6; TRBD1 might be the D (5 bases). This CDR3 region has 15 residues. The germline gives CDR1 SGHTA, CDR2 FQGNSA. The V and J ends lost 6 bases and 0 bases respectively, with 9 bases between them. Here the CDR3 DNA reads TGTGCCAGCAGAGCAGGGAGCTCCTATAATTCACCCCTCCACTTT. It specifies CASRAGSSYNSPLHF.

The gene calls are TRBV6-2 or TRBV6-3 and TRBJ2-1; TRBD1 agrees at 9 bases. This CDR3 contains 16 residues. V was clipped by 6 bases and J by 2 bases; unmatched bases: 8. Germline V gene data show CDR1 as MNHEY and CDR2 as SVGEGT. The chain's CDR3 is CASSLIRDRAYNEQFF. Here the CDR3 DNA reads TGTGCCAGCAGCCTCATCCGGGACAGGGCCTACAATGAGCAGTTCTTC.

The sample holds a few counts of this clone. The genes are TRBV5-4 and TRBJ1-2; D remains ambiguous. The length of the CDR3 is 13 residues. Germline V CDR1 and CDR2: SGHNT, YYREEE (reference sequence). Between the trimmed V and J ends, which lost 1 base and 1 base, there was a span of 5 bases. CDR3 sequence (DNA): TGTGCCAGCAGCTTGTCGGTTAACTATGGCTACACCTTC. It codes for CASSLSVNYGYTF.

The CDR3: CASSSGTSEDEQFF. The CDR3 coding sequence is TGTGCCAGCAGCTCCGGGACTAGCGAGGATGAGCAGTTCTTC. This chain links TRBV7-3 with TRBJ2-1; TRBD2 matches at 10 bases. The CDR3 loop spans 14 amino acids. The germline CDR1 and CDR2 sequences are SGHTA and FQGTGA. The V and J ends lost 4 bases and 8 bases, in that order; junction bases with no gene match: 5.

The V call is TRBV15, the J call TRBJ2-1; tentatively, D is TRBD2 (7 bases). In germline, CDR1 is LNHNV, CDR2 YYDKDF (reference sequence). V was cut by 6 bases and J by 3 bases, with 12 bases left in between. The CDR3 covers 14 residues. Here the CDR3 DNA reads TGTGCCACCAGGGGGGGAGGGGGCTACAATGAGCAGTTCTTC. It encodes CATRGGGGYNEQFF.

The V call is TRBV6-2 or TRBV6-3, the J call TRBJ1-1; the D gene is possibly TRBD1 (6 bases). With 6 bases removed from V and 3 bases from J, the gap between germline ends came to 14 bases. Germline-derived CDR1 and CDR2 are MNHEY and SVGEGT. The CDR3 runs to 14 residues. The CDR3 sequence: CASSPQGGYTEAFF. The CDR3 DNA follows: TGTGCCAGCAGCCCACAGGGTGGGTACACTGAAGCTTTCTTT.

V and J are TRBV5-8 and TRBJ1-4; D unclear. The CDR3 loop spans 15 amino acids. Between the trimmed V and J ends, which lost 2 bases and 8 bases, there was a span of 16 bases. Germline CDR1 and CDR2: SGHTS and YDEGEE. The CDR3 bases are TGTGCCAGCAGCTTAGCGGGTGACGGAAGGGAAAAACTGTTTTTT. This encodes CASSLAGDGREKLFF.

The chain is built from TRBV30 and TRBJ1-2; no definite D call. The V and J ends lost 0 bases and 1 base respectively, with 12 bases between them. The CDR3 contains 15 residues. Germline-derived CDR1 and CDR2 are GTSNPN and SVGIG (reference sequence). CDR3 sequence (DNA): TGTGCCTGGAGTGTAAGGCAATGGGTTAACTATGGCTACACCTTC. This gives the protein CAWSVRQWVNYGYTF.

This chain joins TRBV7-9 and TRBJ1-4, with unresolved D. The CDR3 runs 14 residues. Germline CDR1 reads SEHNR; CDR2 reads FQNEAQ (reference sequence). V lost 1 base to trimming and J lost 5 bases, with 8 bases between them. This CDR3 reads CASSLDLENEKLFF. CDR3 DNA sequence: TGTGCCAGCAGCTTAGATTTAGAGAATGAAAAACTGTTTTTT.

The genes are TRBV30 and TRBJ2-7; perhaps TRBD1 as D (6 bases). V lost 6 bases and J lost 7, with 22 bases in between. This CDR3 has 14 amino acids. Germline CDR1 GTSNPN, CDR2 SVGIG (reference sequence). DNA of the CDR3: TGTGCCTGCCCCGGAGTGGTGACAGGCGTGGAGCAGTACTTC. Translated: CACPGVVTGVEQYF.

In its sample, this clone was seen many times. This CDR3 is also generated by other DNA sequences in the sample. The V gene is TRBV7-3, the J gene TRBJ2-1; a possible D gene is TRBD2 (6 bases). The CDR3 runs to 15 residues. Germline values: CDR1 SGHTA, CDR2 FQGTGA. The ends were cut back, 3 bases at V and 0 bases at J, with 9 bases in the middle. The CDR3 DNA follows: TGTGCCAGCAGCTTTGGGGGGAGCTCCTACAATGAGCAGTTCTTC. Encoded protein: CASSFGGSSYNEQFF.

This clone has a single count. Written as DNA, the CDR3 is TGTGCCAGCAGGTCTACAGGGGGCGGATACGAGCAGTACTTC. Residues: CASRSTGGGYEQYF. The chain employs TRBV6-5 and TRBJ2-7; 9 nucleotides align to TRBD1. Germline-derived CDR1 and CDR2 are MNHEY and SVGAGI. CDR3 size: 14 residues. Trimming at V came to 6 bases and at J to 4 bases, leaving 7 bases not matched to a gene.

This sequence joins TRBV6-5 and TRBJ1-4; D unclear. Germline lookup yields CDR1 MNHEY and CDR2 SVGAGI. This CDR3 is 15 amino acids long. Trimming took 6 bases from V and 0 from J, leaving 11 bases between them. DNA of the CDR3: TGTGCCAGCAGAGCAGTAACTGCAACTAATGAAAAACTGTTTTTT. This sequence encodes CASRAVTATNEKLFF.

Only one count was recorded for this clone. This chain links TRBV4-1 with TRBJ1-1, with D unclear. CDR3 length: 20 amino acids. V was shortened by 3 bases and J by 1 base, with 27 bases between the two germline ends. CDR1 and CDR2 (germline): MGHRA, YSYEKL. CDR3 sequence reads: CASSHQFGQRMGVGNTEAFF. In DNA form, the CDR3 reads TGCGCCAGCAGCCACCAATTTGGGCAGCGAATGGGTGTGGGGAACACTGAAGCTTTCTTT.